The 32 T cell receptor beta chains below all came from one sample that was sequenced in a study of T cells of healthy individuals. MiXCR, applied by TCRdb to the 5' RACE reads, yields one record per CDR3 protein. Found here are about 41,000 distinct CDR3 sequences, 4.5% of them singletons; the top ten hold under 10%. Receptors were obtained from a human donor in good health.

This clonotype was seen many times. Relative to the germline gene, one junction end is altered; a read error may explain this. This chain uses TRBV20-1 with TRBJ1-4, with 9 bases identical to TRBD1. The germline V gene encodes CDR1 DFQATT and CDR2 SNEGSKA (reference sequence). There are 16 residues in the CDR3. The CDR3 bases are TGCAGTGCTGGAGACAGGGGGTTTGCAACTAATGAAAAACTGTTTTTT. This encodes CSAGDRGFATNEKLFF.

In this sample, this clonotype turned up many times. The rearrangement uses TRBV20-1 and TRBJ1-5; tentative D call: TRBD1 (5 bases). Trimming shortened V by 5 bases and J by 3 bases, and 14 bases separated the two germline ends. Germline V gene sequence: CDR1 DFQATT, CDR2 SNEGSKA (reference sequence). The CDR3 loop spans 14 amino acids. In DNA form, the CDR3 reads TGCAGTGCTTTCAGGGAGGGGATCAATCAGCCCCAGCATTTT. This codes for CSAFREGINQPQHF.

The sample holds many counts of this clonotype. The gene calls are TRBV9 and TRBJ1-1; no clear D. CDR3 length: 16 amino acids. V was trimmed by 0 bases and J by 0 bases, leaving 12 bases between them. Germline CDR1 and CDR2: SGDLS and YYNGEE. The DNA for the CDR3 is TGTGCCAGCAGCGTAGGGGTACATTCGGTGAACACTGAAGCTTTCTTT. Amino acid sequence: CASSVGVHSVNTEAFF.

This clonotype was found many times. CDR3 in DNA: TGTGCCAGCAGCTTTGGACAGGGTTACTACGAGCAGTACTTC. Encoded protein: CASSFGQGYYEQYF. The rearrangement joins TRBV5-6 to TRBJ2-7; TRBD1 matches 8 bases. After removal of 2 bases from V and 3 bases from J, the junction contained 4 bases not matched to a gene. The CDR3 has 14 residues. The germline CDR1 and CDR2 sequences are SGHDT and YYEEEE.

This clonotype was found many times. CDR3 loop: CASSQDLAGERGEQFF. For the CDR3, the DNA is TGTGCCAGCAGCCAGGACCTAGCGGGGGAGAGGGGTGAGCAGTTCTTC. This sequence joins TRBV4-2 and TRBJ2-1; 10 nucleotides agree with TRBD2. Germline V gives CDR1 LGHNA, CDR2 YNFKEQ. The CDR3 is 16 amino acids. V trimming: 3 bases; J trimming: 9 bases; junction bases outside the gene matches: 11.

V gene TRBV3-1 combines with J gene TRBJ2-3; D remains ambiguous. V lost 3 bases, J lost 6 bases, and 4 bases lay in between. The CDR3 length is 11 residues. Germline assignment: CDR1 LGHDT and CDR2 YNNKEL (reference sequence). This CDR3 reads CASSQGDTQYF. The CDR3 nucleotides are TGTGCCAGCAGCCAGGGCGATACGCAGTATTTT.

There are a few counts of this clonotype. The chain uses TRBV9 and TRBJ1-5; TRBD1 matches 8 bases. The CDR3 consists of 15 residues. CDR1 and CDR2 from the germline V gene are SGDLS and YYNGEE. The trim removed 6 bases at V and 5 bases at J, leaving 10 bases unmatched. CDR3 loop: CASNGQGSRDQPQHF. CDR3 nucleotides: TGTGCCAGCAACGGACAGGGTTCCCGGGATCAGCCCCAGCATTTT. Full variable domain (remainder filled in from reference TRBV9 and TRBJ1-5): DSGVTQTPKHLITATGQRVTLRCSPRSGDLSVYWYQQSLDQGLQFLIQYYNGEERAKGNILERFSAQQFPDLHSELNLSSLELGDSALYFCASNGQGSRDQPQHFGDGTRLSIL.

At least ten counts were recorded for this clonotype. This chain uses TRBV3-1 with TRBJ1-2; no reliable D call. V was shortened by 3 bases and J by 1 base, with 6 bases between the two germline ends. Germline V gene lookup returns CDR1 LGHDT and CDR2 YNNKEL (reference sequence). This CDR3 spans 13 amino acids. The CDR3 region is CASSQGVNYGYTF. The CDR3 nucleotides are TGTGCCAGCAGCCAGGGAGTTAACTATGGCTACACCTTC.

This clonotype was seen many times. CDR3 sequence (DNA): TGTGCCAGCAGTTACTCGTATAGAGGGGATTCACCCCTCCACTTT. It specifies CASSYSYRGDSPLHF. V usage is TRBV6-5 and J usage is TRBJ1-6; D may be TRBD1 (5 bases). V was cut by 0 bases and J by 8 bases, with 11 bases left in between. Per germline, CDR1 MNHEY and CDR2 SVGAGI. This CDR3 spans 15 amino acids.

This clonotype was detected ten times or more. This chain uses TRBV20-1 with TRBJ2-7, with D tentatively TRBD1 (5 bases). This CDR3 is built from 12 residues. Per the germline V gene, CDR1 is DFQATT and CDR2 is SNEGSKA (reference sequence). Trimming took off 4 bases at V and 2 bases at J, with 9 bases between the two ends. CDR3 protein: CSAKTAPYEQYF. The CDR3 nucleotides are TGCAGTGCTAAGACAGCCCCCTACGAGCAGTACTTC.

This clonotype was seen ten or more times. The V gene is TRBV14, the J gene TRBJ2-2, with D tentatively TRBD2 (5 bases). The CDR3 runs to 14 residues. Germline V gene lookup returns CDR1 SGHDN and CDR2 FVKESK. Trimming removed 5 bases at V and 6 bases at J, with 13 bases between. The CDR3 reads CASSSNRGAGELFF. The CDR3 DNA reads TGTGCCAGCAGCAGTAATCGGGGAGCCGGGGAGCTGTTTTTT.

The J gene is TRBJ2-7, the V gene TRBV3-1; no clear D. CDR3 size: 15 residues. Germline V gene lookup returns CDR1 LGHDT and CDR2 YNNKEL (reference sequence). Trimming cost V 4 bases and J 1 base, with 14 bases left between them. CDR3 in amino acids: CASSRSSAESYEQYF. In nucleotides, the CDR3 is TGTGCCAGCAGCCGGTCGAGCGCCGAGTCCTACGAGCAGTACTTC.

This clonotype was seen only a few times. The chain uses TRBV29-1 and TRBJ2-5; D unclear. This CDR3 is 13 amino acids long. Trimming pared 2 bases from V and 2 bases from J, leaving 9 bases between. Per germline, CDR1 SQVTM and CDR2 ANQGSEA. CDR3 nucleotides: TGCAGCGTTGAATTCGGTGTTCAAGAGACCCAGTACTTC. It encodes CSVEFGVQETQYF.

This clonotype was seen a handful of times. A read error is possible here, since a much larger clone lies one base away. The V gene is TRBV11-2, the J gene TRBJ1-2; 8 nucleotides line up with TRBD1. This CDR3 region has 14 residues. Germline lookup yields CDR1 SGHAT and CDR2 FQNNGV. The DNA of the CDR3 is TGTGCCAGCAGCCGACAGGGGACCAACTATGGCTACAACTTC. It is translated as CASSRQGTNYGYNF.

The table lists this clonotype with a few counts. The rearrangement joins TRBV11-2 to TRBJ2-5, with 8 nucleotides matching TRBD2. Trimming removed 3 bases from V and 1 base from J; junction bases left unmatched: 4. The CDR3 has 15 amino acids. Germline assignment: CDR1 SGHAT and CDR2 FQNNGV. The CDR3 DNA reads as TGTGCCAGCAGCTTGGAACTAGCGGCCCAAGAGACCCAGTACTTC. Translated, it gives CASSLELAAQETQYF.

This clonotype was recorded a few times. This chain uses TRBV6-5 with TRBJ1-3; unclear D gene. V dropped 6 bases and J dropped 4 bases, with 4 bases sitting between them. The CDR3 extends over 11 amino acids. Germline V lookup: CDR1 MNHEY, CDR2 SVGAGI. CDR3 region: CASREGNTIYF. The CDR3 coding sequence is TGTGCCAGCAGAGAGGGAAACACCATATATTTT.

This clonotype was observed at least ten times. CDR3 in amino acids: CSARDMTSQNEQFF. In DNA, the CDR3 is TGCAGTGCTAGGGATATGACTAGTCAAAATGAGCAGTTCTTC. The chain joins TRBV20-1 to TRBJ2-1; the D gene is possibly TRBD2 (6 bases). V was shortened by 3 bases and J by 7 bases, with 16 bases between the two germline ends. Germline CDR1 reads DFQATT; CDR2 reads SNEGSKA (reference sequence). The length of the CDR3 is 14 residues.

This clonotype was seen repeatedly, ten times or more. Here the CDR3 DNA reads TGTGCCAGCAGTGAAGAGGTGAATCAGCCCCAGCATTTT. Encoded protein: CASSEEVNQPQHF. The chain recombines TRBV2 with TRBJ1-5; D not resolved. Trimming removed 1 base at V and 4 bases at J, with 5 bases between. Germline CDR1 and CDR2: SNHLY and FYNNEI. The CDR3 runs 13 residues.

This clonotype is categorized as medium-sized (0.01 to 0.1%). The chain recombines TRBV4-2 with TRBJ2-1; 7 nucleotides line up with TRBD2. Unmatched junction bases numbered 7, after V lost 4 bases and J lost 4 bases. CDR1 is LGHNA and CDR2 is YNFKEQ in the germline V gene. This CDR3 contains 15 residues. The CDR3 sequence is CASSPAGGSYNEQFF. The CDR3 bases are TGTGCCAGCAGCCCCGCTGGCGGGAGTTACAATGAGCAGTTCTTC.

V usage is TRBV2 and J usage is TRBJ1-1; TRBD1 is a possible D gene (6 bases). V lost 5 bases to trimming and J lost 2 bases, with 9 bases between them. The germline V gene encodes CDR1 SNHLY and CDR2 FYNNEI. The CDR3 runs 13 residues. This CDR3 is CASSSQGNTEAFF. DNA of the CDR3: TGTGCCAGCAGTTCACAGGGTAACACTGAAGCTTTCTTT.

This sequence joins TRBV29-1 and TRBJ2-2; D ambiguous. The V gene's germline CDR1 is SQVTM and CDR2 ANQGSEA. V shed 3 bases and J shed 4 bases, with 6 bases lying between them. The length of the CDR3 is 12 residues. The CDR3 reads CSVDIATGELFF. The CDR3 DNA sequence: TGCAGCGTTGACATCGCCACCGGGGAGCTGTTTTTT.

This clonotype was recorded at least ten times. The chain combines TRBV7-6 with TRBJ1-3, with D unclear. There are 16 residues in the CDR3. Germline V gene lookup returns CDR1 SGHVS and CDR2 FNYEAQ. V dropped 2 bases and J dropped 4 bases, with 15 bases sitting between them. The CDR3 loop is CASSLSQPYPGNTIYF. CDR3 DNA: TGTGCCAGCAGCTTATCCCAGCCCTACCCCGGAAACACCATATATTTT.

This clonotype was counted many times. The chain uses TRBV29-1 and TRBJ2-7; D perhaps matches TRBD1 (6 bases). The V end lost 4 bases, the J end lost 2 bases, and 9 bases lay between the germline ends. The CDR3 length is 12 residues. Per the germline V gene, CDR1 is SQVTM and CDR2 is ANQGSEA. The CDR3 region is CSVATGPYEQYF. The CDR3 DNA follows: TGCAGCGTTGCAACAGGGCCCTACGAGCAGTACTTC.

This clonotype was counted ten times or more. The CDR3 reads CAWSQGGTDTQYF. CDR3 nucleotides: TGTGCCTGGAGCCAGGGTGGCACAGATACGCAGTATTTT. The chain employs TRBV30 and TRBJ2-3, with D possibly matching TRBD1 (5 bases). The CDR3 has 13 amino acids. Trimming shortened V by 3 bases and J by 1 base, and 8 bases separated the two germline ends. Germline lookup yields CDR1 GTSNPN and CDR2 SVGIG (reference sequence).

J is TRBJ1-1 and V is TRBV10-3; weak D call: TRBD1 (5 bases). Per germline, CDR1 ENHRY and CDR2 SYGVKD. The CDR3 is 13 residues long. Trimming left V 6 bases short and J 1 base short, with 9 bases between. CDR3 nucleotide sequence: TGTGCCATCAGGGGGACGGGGAACACTGAAGCTTTCTTT. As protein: CAIRGTGNTEAFF.

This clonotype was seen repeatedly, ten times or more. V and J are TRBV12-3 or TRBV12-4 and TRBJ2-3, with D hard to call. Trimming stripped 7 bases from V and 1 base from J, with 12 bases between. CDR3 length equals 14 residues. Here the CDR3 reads CASTDRWGTDTQYF. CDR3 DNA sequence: TGTGCCAGCACCGATCGGTGGGGCACAGATACGCAGTATTTT.

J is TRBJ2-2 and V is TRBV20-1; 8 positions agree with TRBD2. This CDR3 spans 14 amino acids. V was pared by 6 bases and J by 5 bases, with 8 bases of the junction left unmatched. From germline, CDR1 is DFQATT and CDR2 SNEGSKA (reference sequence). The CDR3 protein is CSAKAGVGTGELFF. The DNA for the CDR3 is TGCAGTGCAAAAGCGGGAGTGGGTACCGGGGAGCTGTTTTTT.

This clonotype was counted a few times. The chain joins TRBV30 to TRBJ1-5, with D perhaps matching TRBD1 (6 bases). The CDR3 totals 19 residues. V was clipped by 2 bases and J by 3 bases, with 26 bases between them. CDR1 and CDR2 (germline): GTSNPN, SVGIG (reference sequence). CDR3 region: CAWSPNKGGDISNNQPQHF. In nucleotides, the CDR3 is TGTGCCTGGAGTCCAAATAAGGGGGGGGACATCTCGAACAATCAGCCCCAGCATTTT.

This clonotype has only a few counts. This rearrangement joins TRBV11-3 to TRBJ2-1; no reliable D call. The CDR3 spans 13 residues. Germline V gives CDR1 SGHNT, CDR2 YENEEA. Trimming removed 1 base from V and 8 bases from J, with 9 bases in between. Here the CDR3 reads CASSLAGSDEQFF. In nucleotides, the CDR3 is TGTGCCAGCAGCTTAGCCGGTAGTGATGAGCAGTTCTTC.

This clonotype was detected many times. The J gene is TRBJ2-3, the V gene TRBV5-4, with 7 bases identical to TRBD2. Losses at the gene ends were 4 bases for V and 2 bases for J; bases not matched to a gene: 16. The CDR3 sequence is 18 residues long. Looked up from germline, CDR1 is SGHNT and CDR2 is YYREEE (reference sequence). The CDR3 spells CASSGPSGSGGLTDTQYF. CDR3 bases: TGTGCCAGCAGCGGGCCGAGTGGTTCGGGAGGCCTCACAGATACGCAGTATTTT.

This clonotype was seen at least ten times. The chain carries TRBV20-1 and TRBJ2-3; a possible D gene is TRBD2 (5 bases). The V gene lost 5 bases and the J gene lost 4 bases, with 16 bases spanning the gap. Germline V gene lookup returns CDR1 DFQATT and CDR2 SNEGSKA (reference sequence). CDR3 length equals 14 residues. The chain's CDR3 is CSAPRTEAADTQYF. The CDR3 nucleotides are TGCAGTGCTCCCCGAACGGAAGCGGCAGATACGCAGTATTTT.

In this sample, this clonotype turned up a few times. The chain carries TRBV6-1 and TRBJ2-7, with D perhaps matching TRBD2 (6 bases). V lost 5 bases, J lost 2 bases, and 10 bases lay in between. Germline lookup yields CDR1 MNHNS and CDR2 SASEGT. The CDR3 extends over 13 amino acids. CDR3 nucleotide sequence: TGTGCCAGCAGTCGGGGACTCACCTACGAGCAGTACTTC. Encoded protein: CASSRGLTYEQYF.